The 17 T cell receptor beta chains below come from one sample, sequenced in a study of T cells in localized non-small cell lung cancer. The table came from immunoSEQ multiplex PCR; TCRdb's copy has only in-frame clones and leaves some out. The sample carries under 95,000 clones, more than 70% recorded once. Sequences were derived from peripheral blood, sampled before any cancer treatment. The source of these receptors is an older female donor with stage I lung adenocarcinoma.

This clone was seen just once. V usage is TRBV6-6 and J usage is TRBJ2-5; 9 bases agree with TRBD1. Germline-derived CDR1 and CDR2 are MNHNY and SVGAGI (reference sequence). Trimming at V came to 6 bases and at J to 8 bases, leaving 4 bases not matched to a gene. The CDR3 has 12 amino acids. CDR3 in DNA: TGTGCCAGCAGACAGGGGGCGGGTACCCAGTACTTC. The encoded protein is CASRQGAGTQYF.

This CDR3 reads CASSRPRDRGEQPQHF. The CDR3 DNA reads TGTGCCAGTAGCAGGCCCCGGGACAGGGGAGAACAGCCCCAGCATTTT. J is TRBJ1-5 and V is TRBV19; 10 nucleotides match TRBD1. Germline values: CDR1 LNHDA, CDR2 SQIVND (reference sequence). Trimming took 6 bases from V and 7 from J; bases not matched to a gene: 12. This CDR3 comprises 16 residues.

The chain has TRBV28 and TRBJ1-4; weak D call: TRBD1 (6 bases). Trimming removed 5 bases from V and 8 bases from J, with 15 bases in between. Germline V gene data show CDR1 as MDHEN and CDR2 as SYDVKM. The CDR3 extends over 14 amino acids. The chain's CDR3 is CASSEGGRDEKLFF. CDR3 sequence (DNA): TGTGCCAGCAGTGAGGGGGGACGGGACGAAAAACTGTTTTTT.

This clone was observed a single time. Other nucleotide sequences in the sample specify the same CDR3. This chain connects TRBV15 to TRBJ1-4; D remains unclear. V was shortened by 2 bases and J by 4 bases, with 2 bases between the two germline ends. This CDR3 spans 12 amino acids. The germline CDR1 and CDR2 sequences are LNHNV and YYDKDF (reference sequence). Here the CDR3 reads CATSRLNEKLFF. CDR3 sequence (DNA): TGTGCCACCAGCAGACTTAATGAAAAACTGTTTTTT.

This chain joins TRBV7-9 and TRBJ2-7; 7 nucleotides line up with TRBD1. Looked up from germline, CDR1 is SEHNR and CDR2 is FQNEAQ (reference sequence). V shed 4 bases, J shed 7 bases, and the junction held 13 bases outside the gene matches. The length of the CDR3 is 15 residues. CDR3 sequence reads: CASSSRDSPMREQYF. CDR3 bases: TGTGCCAGCAGCTCCCGGGACAGCCCGATGAGGGAGCAGTACTTC.

The chain recombines TRBV5-1 with TRBJ2-1, with 12 bases that match TRBD1. The germline V gene encodes CDR1 SGHRS and CDR2 YFSETQ. This CDR3 region has 17 residues. V shed 2 bases, J shed 4 bases, and the junction held 7 bases outside the gene matches. The DNA of the CDR3 is TGCGCCAGCAGCTTTCTAGGGACAGGGGGCATTTACAATGAGCAGTTCTTC. Its protein product is CASSFLGTGGIYNEQFF.

V and J are TRBV27 and TRBJ2-5; no clear D gene. The CDR3 is 13 amino acids. V lost 0 bases and J lost 10, with 12 bases in between. The germline V gene encodes CDR1 MNHEY and CDR2 SMNVEV (reference sequence). The CDR3 sequence is CASSLSFRGVQYF. CDR3 nucleotides: TGTGCCAGCAGTTTATCCTTCAGAGGAGTCCAGTACTTC.

V and J are TRBV7-8 and TRBJ2-1; D gene uncertain. The germline gives CDR1 SGHVS, CDR2 FQNEAQ. V lost 7 bases and J 0 bases, leaving 7 bases between the germline ends. The CDR3 has 13 residues. Written as DNA, the CDR3 is TGTGCCAGCACCTTGAGCTCCTACAATGAGCAGTTCTTC. Encoded protein: CASTLSSYNEQFF.

The rearrangement links TRBV11-2 to TRBJ1-5; maybe TRBD1 (6 bases). Germline assignment: CDR1 SGHAT and CDR2 FQNNGV. This CDR3 contains 14 residues. Deletions cut 4 bases from V and 9 bases from J, with 16 bases between. The CDR3 nucleotides are TGTGCCAGCAGCTCTACAGGGACCCCAGGGCCCCAGCATTTT. It translates to CASSSTGTPGPQHF.

The gene calls are TRBV11-2 and TRBJ1-6, with TRBD1 matching over 8 bases. The CDR3 is 14 residues long. CDR1 is SGHAT and CDR2 is FQNNGV in the germline V gene. J gave up 7 bases and V 6 bases, and 5 bases lay outside the gene matches. CDR3 protein: CASRRTGSNSPLHF. The CDR3 DNA follows: TGTGCCAGCAGAAGGACAGGGAGCAATTCACCCCTCCACTTT.

This chain uses TRBV14 with TRBJ1-1, with 8 nucleotides matching TRBD1. This CDR3 comprises 17 residues. Germline trimming cut 4 bases from V and 3 bases from J; bases unmatched to any gene: 13. Per germline, CDR1 SGHDN and CDR2 FVKESK. The CDR3 spells CASSRWGQASSDTEAFF. The CDR3 DNA is TGTGCCAGCAGCCGTTGGGGACAGGCATCCTCCGACACTGAAGCTTTCTTT.

V gene TRBV4-3 combines with J gene TRBJ1-1; D gene unclear. Trimming stripped 1 base from V and 3 bases from J, with 18 bases between. Looked up from germline, CDR1 is LGHNA and CDR2 is YSLEER. This CDR3 spans 17 amino acids. CDR3 in amino acids: CASSQGEDLGGDTEAFF. Here the CDR3 DNA reads TGCGCCAGCAGCCAAGGGGAGGATTTGGGAGGCGACACTGAAGCTTTCTTT.

The V call is TRBV28, the J call TRBJ1-2; D is possibly TRBD1 (5 bases). The CDR3 consists of 14 residues. CDR1 is MDHEN, CDR2 SYDVKM, per germline. V lost 7 bases and J lost 2, with 14 bases in between. CDR3 DNA sequence: TGTGCCAGCACCGGAGGGACGCTGAACTATGGCTACACCTTC. Translation: CASTGGTLNYGYTF.

J is TRBJ1-1 and V is TRBV19; D unresolved. There are 14 residues in the CDR3. The V gene lost 5 bases and the J gene lost 0 bases, with 10 bases spanning the gap. Germline V gene data show CDR1 as LNHDA and CDR2 as SQIVND (reference sequence). The CDR3 bases are TGTGCCAGTAGTGACCCGACGGTGAACACTGAAGCTTTCTTT. Its protein is CASSDPTVNTEAFF.

The chain has TRBV6-5 and TRBJ2-5; D call uncertain. Trimming took 2 bases from V and 4 from J, leaving 14 bases between them. The CDR3 is made up of 15 amino acids. Germline V gene data show CDR1 as MNHEY and CDR2 as SVGAGI. The CDR3 coding sequence is TGTGCCAGCAGTTACCTTGGCAGCCCCGGAGAGACCCAGTACTTC. Residues: CASSYLGSPGETQYF.

The V and J genes are TRBV6-6 and TRBJ2-5; the D gene is possibly TRBD1 (5 bases). This CDR3 comprises 15 residues. The V and J ends lost 2 bases and 4 bases respectively, with 14 bases between them. Germline V gives CDR1 MNHNY, CDR2 SVGAGI (reference sequence). Here the CDR3 reads CASSYQGPLGETQYF. In DNA, the CDR3 is TGTGCCAGCAGTTACCAGGGCCCTCTAGGAGAGACCCAGTACTTC.

The rearrangement links TRBV6-1 to TRBJ1-5; D is uncertain. There are 15 residues in the CDR3. V was clipped by 7 bases and J by 0 bases, with 13 bases between them. Per germline, CDR1 MNHNS and CDR2 SASEGT. CDR3 sequence reads: CASMWERSSNQPQHF. The CDR3 coding sequence is TGTGCCAGCATGTGGGAACGGAGTAGCAATCAGCCCCAGCATTTT.